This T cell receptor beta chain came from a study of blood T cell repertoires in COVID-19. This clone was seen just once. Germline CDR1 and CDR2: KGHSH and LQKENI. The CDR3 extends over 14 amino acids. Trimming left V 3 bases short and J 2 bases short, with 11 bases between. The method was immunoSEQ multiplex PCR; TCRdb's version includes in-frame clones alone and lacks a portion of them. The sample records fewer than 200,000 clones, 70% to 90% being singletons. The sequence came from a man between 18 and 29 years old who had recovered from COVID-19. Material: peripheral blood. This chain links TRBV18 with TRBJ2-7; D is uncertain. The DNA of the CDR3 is TGTGCCAGCTCACCGCAGACTCCTGCCTACGAGCAGTACTTC. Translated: CASSPQTPAYEQYF. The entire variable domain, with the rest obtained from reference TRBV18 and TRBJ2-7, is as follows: NAGVMQNPRHLVRRRGQEARLRCSPMKGHSHVYWYRQLPEEGLKFMVYLQKENIIDESGMPKERFSAEFPKEGPSILRIQQVVRGDSAAYFCASSPQTPAYEQYFGPGTRLTVT.